This TCR beta chain was obtained from a study of blood T cell repertoires in COVID-19. In the original workflow: Amplification of reference gene primers was used by the study to estimate nucleated cell counts. Clones were sequenced by immunoSEQ multiplex PCR, and TCRdb holds only the in-frame ones, with some missing. V, J and clone size were drawn from that table, and D and trimming were deduced from the DNA. The sample carries about 170,000 clones, approximately 80% recorded once. Source material: PBMCs or T cells enriched from blood (not recorded which). This clonotype was sampled from a man in his forties or fifties who had recovered from COVID-19.

CDR3 sequence reads: CASSQDTTGDQPQHF. The CDR3 DNA reads TGTGCCAGCAGCCAAGATACGACAGGTGATCAGCCCCAGCATTTT. J is TRBJ1-5 and V is TRBV4-2, with a possible D match to TRBD1 (6 bases). Germline CDR1 and CDR2: LGHNA and YNFKEQ. With 0 bases removed from V and 5 bases from J, the gap between germline ends came to 11 bases. The length of the CDR3 is 15 residues.